A single sample is the source of the 2 T cell receptor beta chains below, sequenced in a study of regulatory T cells in long-lasting Graves disease. Time point here: newly diagnosed GD, antithyroid drugs for less than 3 months. Making the TCR library involved RNA that had been extracted from PBMCs. Arm-PCR with iRepertoire HTBI primers amplified the CDR3 regions for these TCR beta libraries. TCRdb ran MiXCR on the multiplex PCR reads and lists one entry per CDR3 protein. Of under 800,000 distinct CDR3 sequences listed, about 16% are singletons. The same sample was also used in a study of T cells in Graves' hyperthyroidism and ophthalmopathy.

Sequenced here: peripheral blood mononuclear cells (PBMCs), sampled at new diagnosis, from a patient treated with antithyroid drugs. All receptors come from a young woman with Graves disease.

The sample holds many counts of this clonotype. The V call is TRBV12-3 or TRBV12-4, the J call TRBJ1-4; a possible D gene is TRBD1 (5 bases). Trimming stripped 5 bases from V and 8 bases from J, with 15 bases between. This CDR3 is 14 amino acids long. CDR3: CASSPGGSREKLFF. The CDR3 bases are TGTGCCAGCAGTCCTGGGGGGTCTCGGGAAAAACTGTTTTTT.

This clonotype was detected a few times. The chain joins TRBV2 to TRBJ2-1; D might be TRBD2 (5 bases). This CDR3 has 18 amino acids. Trimming pared 6 bases from V and 5 bases from J, leaving 26 bases between. Germline CDR1 SNHLY, CDR2 FYNNEI. CDR3 nucleotide sequence: TGTGCCAGCAGCCAATTAAGCGGCACAAATGTCGAAGACAATGAGCAGTTCTTC. Protein: CASSQLSGTNVEDNEQFF.